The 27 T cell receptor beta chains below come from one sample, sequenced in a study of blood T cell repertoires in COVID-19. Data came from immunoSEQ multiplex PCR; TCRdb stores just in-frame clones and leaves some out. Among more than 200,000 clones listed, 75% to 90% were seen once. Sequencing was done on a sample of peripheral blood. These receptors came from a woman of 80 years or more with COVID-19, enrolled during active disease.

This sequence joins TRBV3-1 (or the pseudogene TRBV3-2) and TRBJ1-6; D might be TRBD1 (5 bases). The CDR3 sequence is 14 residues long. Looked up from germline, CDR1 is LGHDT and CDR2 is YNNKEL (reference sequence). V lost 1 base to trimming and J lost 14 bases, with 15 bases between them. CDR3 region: CASSQGPEGASLHF. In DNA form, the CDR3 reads TGTGCCAGCAGCCAAGGACCCGAAGGGGCCTCCCTCCACTTT.

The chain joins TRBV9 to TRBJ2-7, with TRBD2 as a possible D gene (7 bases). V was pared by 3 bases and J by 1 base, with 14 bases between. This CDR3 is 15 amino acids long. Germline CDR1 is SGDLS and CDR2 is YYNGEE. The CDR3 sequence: CASSAGGLDSYEQYF. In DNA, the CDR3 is TGTGCCAGCAGCGCGGGGGGCCTTGATTCCTACGAGCAGTACTTC. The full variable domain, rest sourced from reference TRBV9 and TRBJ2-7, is DSGVTQTPKHLITATGQRVTLRCSPRSGDLSVYWYQQSLDQGLQFLIQYYNGEERAKGNILERFSAQQFPDLHSELNLSSLELGDSALYFCASSAGGLDSYEQYFGPGTRLTVT.

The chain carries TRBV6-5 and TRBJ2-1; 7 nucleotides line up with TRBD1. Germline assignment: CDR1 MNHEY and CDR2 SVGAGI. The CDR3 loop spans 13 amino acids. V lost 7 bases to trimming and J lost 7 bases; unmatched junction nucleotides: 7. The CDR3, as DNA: TGTGCCAGCACTGGCCCAGGGGGAAATGAGCAGTTCTTC. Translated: CASTGPGGNEQFF.

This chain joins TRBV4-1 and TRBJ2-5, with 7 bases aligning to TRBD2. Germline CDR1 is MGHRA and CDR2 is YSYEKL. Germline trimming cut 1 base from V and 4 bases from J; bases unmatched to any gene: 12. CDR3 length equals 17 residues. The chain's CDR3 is CASSQALGRAVGETQYF. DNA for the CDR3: TGCGCCAGCAGCCAAGCCCTAGGGAGGGCGGTGGGAGAGACCCAGTACTTC.

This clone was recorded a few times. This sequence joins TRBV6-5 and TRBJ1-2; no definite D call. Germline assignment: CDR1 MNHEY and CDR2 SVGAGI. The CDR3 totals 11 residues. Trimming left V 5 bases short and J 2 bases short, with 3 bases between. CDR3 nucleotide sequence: TGTGCCAGCAGTCCGAACTATGGCTACACCTTC. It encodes CASSPNYGYTF.

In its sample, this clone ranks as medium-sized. The CDR3 sequence: CASSTQGANYGYTF. In DNA, the CDR3 is TGTGCCAGCAGTACCCAGGGGGCTAACTATGGCTACACCTTC. V is TRBV27 and J is TRBJ1-2; 7 bases fit TRBD1. V was clipped by 5 bases and J by 0 bases; unmatched bases: 3. The length of the CDR3 is 14 residues. The germline V gene has CDR1 MNHEY and CDR2 SMNVEV (reference sequence).

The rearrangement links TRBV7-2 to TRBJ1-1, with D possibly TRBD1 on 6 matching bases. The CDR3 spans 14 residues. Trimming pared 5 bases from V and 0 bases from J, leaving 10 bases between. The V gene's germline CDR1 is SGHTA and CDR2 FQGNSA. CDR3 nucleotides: TGTGCCAGCAGCCTCCGACAGGTGAACACTGAAGCTTTCTTT. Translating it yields CASSLRQVNTEAFF. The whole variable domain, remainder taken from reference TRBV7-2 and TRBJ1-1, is GAGVSQSPSNKVTEKGKDVELRCDPISGHTALYWYRQSLGQGLEFLIYFQGNSAPDKSGLPSDRFSAERTGGSVSTLTIQRTQQEDSAVYLCASSLRQVNTEAFFGQGTRLTVV.

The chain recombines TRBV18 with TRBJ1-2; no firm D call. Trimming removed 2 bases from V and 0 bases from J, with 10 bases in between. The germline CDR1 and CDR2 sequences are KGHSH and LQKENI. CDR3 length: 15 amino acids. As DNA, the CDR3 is TGTGCCAGCTCACCAGAGAGGAAATCTAACTATGGCTACACCTTC. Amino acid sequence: CASSPERKSNYGYTF.

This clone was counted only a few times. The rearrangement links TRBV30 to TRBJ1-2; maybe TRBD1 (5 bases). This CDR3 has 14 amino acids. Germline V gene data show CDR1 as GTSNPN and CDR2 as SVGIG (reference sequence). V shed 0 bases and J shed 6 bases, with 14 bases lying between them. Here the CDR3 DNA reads TGTGCCTGGAGTGTACTCTCGCAGGGCCATGGCTACACCTTC. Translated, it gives CAWSVLSQGHGYTF.

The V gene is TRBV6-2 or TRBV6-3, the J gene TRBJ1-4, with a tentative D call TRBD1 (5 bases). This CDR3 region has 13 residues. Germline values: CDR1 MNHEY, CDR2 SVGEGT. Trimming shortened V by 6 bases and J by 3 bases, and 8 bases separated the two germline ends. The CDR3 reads CASSRQSNEKLFF. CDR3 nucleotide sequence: TGTGCCAGCAGCCGACAGTCTAATGAAAAACTGTTTTTT.

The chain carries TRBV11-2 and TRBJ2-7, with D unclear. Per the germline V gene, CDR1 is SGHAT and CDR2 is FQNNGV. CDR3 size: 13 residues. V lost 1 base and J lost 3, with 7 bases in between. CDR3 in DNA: TGTGCCAGCAGCTTAGGGCAATTCTACGAGCAGTACTTC. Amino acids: CASSLGQFYEQYF. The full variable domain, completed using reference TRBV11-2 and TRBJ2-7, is EAGVAQSPRYKIIEKRQSVAFWCNPISGHATLYWYQQILGQGPKLLIQFQNNGVVDDSQLPKDRFSAERLKGVDSTLKIQPAKLEDSAVYLCASSLGQFYEQYFGPGTRLTVT.

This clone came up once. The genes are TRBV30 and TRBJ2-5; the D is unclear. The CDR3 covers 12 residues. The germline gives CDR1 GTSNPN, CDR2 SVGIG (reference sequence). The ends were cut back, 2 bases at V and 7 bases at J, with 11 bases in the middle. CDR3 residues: CAWSFSSGTQYF. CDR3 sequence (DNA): TGTGCCTGGAGTTTCTCCTCCGGGACCCAGTACTTC. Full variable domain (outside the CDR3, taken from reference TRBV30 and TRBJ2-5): SQTIHQWPATLVQPVGSPLSLECTVEGTSNPNLYWYRQAAGRGLQLLFYSVGIGQISSEVPQNLSASRPQDRQFILSSKKLLLSDSGFYLCAWSFSSGTQYFGPGTRLLVL.

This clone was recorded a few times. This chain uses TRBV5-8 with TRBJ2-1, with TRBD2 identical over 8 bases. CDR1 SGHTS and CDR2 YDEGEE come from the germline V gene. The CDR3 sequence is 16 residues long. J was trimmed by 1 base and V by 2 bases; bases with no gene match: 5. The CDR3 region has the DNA TGTGCCAGCAGCTTCTTGGGGACTAGTTCCTACAATGAGCAGTTCTTC. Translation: CASSFLGTSSYNEQFF.

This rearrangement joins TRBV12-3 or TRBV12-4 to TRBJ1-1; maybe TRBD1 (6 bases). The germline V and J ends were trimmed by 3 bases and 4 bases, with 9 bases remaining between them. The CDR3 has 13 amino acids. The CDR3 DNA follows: TGTGCCAGCAGTTTGGGGGGGCTCACTGAAGCTTTCTTT. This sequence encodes CASSLGGLTEAFF.

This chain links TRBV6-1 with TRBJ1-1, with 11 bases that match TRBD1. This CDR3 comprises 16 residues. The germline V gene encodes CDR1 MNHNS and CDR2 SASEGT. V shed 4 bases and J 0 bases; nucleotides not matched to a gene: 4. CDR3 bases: TGTGCCAGCAGTGTCCGGGACAGGGGGGTGAACACTGAAGCTTTCTTT. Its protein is CASSVRDRGVNTEAFF.

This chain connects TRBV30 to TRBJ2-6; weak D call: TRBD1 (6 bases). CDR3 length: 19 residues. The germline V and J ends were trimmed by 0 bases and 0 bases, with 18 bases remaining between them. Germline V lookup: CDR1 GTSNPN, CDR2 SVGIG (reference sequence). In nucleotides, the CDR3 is TGTGCCTGGAGTGTGGGGCTGGACAGCCTCAGCTCTGGGGCCAACGTCCTGACTTTC. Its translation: CAWSVGLDSLSSGANVLTF.

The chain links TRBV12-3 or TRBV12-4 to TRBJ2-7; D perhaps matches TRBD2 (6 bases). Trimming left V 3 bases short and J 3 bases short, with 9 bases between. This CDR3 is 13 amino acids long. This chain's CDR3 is CASSFGLNYEQYF. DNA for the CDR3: TGTGCCAGCAGTTTTGGACTAAACTACGAGCAGTACTTC.

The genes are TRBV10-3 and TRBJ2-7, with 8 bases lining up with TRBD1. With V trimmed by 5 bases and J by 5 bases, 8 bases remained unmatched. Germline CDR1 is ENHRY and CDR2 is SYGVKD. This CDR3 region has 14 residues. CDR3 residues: CAISSDRGGDEQYF. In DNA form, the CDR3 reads TGTGCCATCAGTTCCGACAGGGGCGGCGACGAGCAGTACTTC.

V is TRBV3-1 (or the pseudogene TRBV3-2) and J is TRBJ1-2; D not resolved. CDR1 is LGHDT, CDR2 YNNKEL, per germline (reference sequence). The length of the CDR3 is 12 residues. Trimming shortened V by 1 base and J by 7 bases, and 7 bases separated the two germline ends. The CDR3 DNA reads TGTGCCAGCAGCCAAGGGGAGGGTGGCTACACCTTC. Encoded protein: CASSQGEGGYTF.

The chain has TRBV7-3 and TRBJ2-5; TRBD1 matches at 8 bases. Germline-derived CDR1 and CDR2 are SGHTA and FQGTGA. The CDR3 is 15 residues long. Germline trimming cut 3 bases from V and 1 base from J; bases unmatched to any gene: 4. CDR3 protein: CASSLGDRGQETQYF. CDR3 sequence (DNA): TGTGCCAGCAGCTTGGGCGACAGGGGCCAAGAGACCCAGTACTTC.

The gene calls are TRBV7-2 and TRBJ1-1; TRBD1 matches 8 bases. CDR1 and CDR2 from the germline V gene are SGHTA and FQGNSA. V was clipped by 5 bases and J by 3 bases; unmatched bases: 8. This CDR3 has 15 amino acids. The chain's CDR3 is CASSPTNRGDTEAFF. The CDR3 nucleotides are TGTGCCAGCAGCCCAACCAACAGGGGGGACACTGAAGCTTTCTTT. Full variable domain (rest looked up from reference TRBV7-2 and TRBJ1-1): GAGVSQSPSNKVTEKGKDVELRCDPISGHTALYWYRQSLGQGLEFLIYFQGNSAPDKSGLPSDRFSAERTGGSVSTLTIQRTQQEDSAVYLCASSPTNRGDTEAFFGQGTRLTVV.

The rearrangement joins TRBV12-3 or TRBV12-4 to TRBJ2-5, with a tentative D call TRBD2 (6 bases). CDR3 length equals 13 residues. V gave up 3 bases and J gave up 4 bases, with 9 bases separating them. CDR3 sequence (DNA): TGTGCCAGCAGTTTTCACGGGGGAGAGACCCAGTACTTC. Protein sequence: CASSFHGGETQYF.

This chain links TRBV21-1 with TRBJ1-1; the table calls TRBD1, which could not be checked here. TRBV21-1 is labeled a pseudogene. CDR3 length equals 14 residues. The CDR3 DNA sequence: TGTGCCAGCAGCAAAGTTAGGGGGCTCACTGAAGCTTTCTTT. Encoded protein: CASSKVRGLTEAFF.

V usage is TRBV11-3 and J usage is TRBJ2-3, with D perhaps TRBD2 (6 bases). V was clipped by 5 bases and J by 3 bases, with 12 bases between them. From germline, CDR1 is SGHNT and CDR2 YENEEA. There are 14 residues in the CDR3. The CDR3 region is CASSPTRGTDTQYF. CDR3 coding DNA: TGTGCCAGCAGCCCGACTAGGGGTACAGATACGCAGTATTTT.

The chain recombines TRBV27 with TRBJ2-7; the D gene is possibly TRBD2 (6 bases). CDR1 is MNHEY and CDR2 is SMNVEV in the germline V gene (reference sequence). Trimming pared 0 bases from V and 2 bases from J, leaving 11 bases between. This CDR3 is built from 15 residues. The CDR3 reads CASSLSAGNPYEQYF. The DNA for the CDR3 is TGTGCCAGCAGTTTATCGGCGGGGAACCCCTACGAGCAGTACTTC.

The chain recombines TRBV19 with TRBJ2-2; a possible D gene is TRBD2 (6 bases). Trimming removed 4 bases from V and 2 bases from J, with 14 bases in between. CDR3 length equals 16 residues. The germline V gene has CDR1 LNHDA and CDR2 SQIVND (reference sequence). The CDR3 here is CASSRTRRDNTGELFF. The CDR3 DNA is TGTGCCAGTAGTAGGACACGGCGGGACAACACCGGGGAGCTGTTTTTT.

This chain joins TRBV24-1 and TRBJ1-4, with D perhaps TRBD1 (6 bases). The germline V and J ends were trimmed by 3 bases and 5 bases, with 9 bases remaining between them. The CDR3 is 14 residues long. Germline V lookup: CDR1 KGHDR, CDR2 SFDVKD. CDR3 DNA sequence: TGTGCCACCAGTGATGGGACACCGAATGAAAAACTGTTTTTT. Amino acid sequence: CATSDGTPNEKLFF.